The clone carrying this TCR beta chain is a singleton in its sample. The sample comes from a study of blood T cell repertoires in COVID-19. Study details: Material from acute and convalescent COVID-19 was sourced from the United States, Italy and Spain. T cells, B-cell-depleted T cells, or PBMCs provided the cDNA or gDNA that served as material.

Trimming at V came to 3 bases and at J to 5 bases, leaving 7 bases not matched to a gene. The length of the CDR3 is 14 residues. Per the germline V gene, CDR1 is MNHEY and CDR2 is SMNVEV (reference sequence). Original analysis: Quantification of nucleated cells was approximated via reference gene primer amplification. Data came from immunoSEQ multiplex PCR; TCRdb stores just in-frame clones and leaves some out. V, J and clone size derive from that table, while D and trimming were established from the DNA sequence. Of about 70,000 clones detected, approximately 85% appear once; the ten largest clones hold just over 5%.

The specimen sequenced was peripheral blood. The receptor was derived from an elderly man with acute or convalescent COVID-19. This sequence joins TRBV27 and TRBJ2-7; 7 bases align to TRBD1. CDR3 bases: TGTGCCAGCAGTTTCATCGCGACAGGGAACGAGCAGTACTTC. This encodes CASSFIATGNEQYF.